A single sample is the source of the 26 T cell receptor beta chains below, sequenced in a study of blood T cell repertoires in COVID-19. Only in-frame clones appear in the TCRdb table, and some are missing; sequencing was by immunoSEQ multiplex PCR. The sample records almost 65,000 clones, 80% to 90% being singletons. The sequenced sample was peripheral blood. These receptors originate from an older woman with COVID-19, enrolled during active disease.

This clone was recorded only once. The chain couples TRBV7-2 to TRBJ2-5, with D tentatively TRBD2 (5 bases). The CDR3 is 13 amino acids. Germline CDR1 reads SGHTA; CDR2 reads FQGNSA. V shed 5 bases and J shed 3 bases, with 10 bases lying between them. The CDR3 loop reads CASSRTREETQYF. CDR3 coding DNA: TGTGCCAGCAGCCGGACTCGAGAAGAGACCCAGTACTTC.

This sequence joins TRBV28 and TRBJ1-5; D is unresolved. V lost 6 bases to trimming and J lost 3 bases, with 3 bases between them. The CDR3 extends over 11 amino acids. Looked up from germline, CDR1 is MDHEN and CDR2 is SYDVKM. The CDR3 spells CASSLNQPQHF. The CDR3 DNA sequence: TGTGCCAGCAGCCTCAATCAGCCCCAGCATTTT.

The chain uses TRBV4-1 and TRBJ2-7, with 9 bases lining up with TRBD1. CDR1 and CDR2 from the germline V gene are MGHRA and YSYEKL. This CDR3 is 16 amino acids long. J was trimmed by 4 bases and V by 0 bases; bases with no gene match: 7. This CDR3 is CASSQDAGTGSYEQYF. The CDR3 region has the DNA TGCGCCAGCAGCCAAGACGCTGGGACAGGGTCGTACGAGCAGTACTTC.

This chain joins TRBV6-1 and TRBJ2-1; D perhaps matches TRBD1 (6 bases). Germline CDR1 MNHNS, CDR2 SASEGT. The CDR3 consists of 15 residues. Trimming left V 6 bases short and J 6 bases short, with 18 bases between. CDR3 nucleotides: TGTGCCAGCAGACCCGGGACATCGGTTTCCAATGAGCAGTTCTTC. This sequence encodes CASRPGTSVSNEQFF.

CDR3 in DNA: TGCGCCAGCAGCCATGGCGCAGGGGGCTCCTACGAGCAGTACTTC. This encodes CASSHGAGGSYEQYF. The V gene is TRBV4-3, the J gene TRBJ2-7; 7 bases agree with TRBD1. There are 15 residues in the CDR3. Losses at the gene ends were 3 bases for V and 0 bases for J; bases not matched to a gene: 5. The germline V gene encodes CDR1 LGHNA and CDR2 YSLEER.

This chain joins TRBV6-5 and TRBJ2-7, with 7 nucleotides matching TRBD2. This CDR3 has 16 amino acids. V lost 0 bases and J lost 1; bases outside the gene matches: 6. Germline values: CDR1 MNHEY, CDR2 SVGAGI. CDR3 residues: CASSYSSGRESYEQYF. The CDR3 DNA is TGTGCCAGCAGTTACTCTTCAGGGCGGGAGTCCTACGAGCAGTACTTC.

The rearrangement links TRBV6-5 to TRBJ2-7; TRBD1 agrees at 7 bases. Germline V gene data show CDR1 as MNHEY and CDR2 as SVGAGI. CDR3 length: 15 amino acids. Unmatched junction bases numbered 14, after V lost 6 bases and J lost 6 bases. In DNA form, the CDR3 reads TGTGCCAGCAGCTTAGCGTGGGACAGTATATCCGAGCAGTACTTC. This sequence encodes CASSLAWDSISEQYF.

The chain couples TRBV4-3 to TRBJ2-2; TRBD2 matches 7 bases. The germline V gene has CDR1 LGHNA and CDR2 YSLEER. V lost 0 bases and J lost 3; bases outside the gene matches: 7. This CDR3 spans 17 amino acids. The CDR3 spells CASSQDRGRVDTGELFF. The CDR3 nucleotides are TGCGCCAGCAGCCAAGATCGAGGGAGGGTAGACACCGGGGAGCTGTTTTTT.

The gene calls are TRBV6-5 and TRBJ2-3; 13 bases match TRBD2. The CDR3 is 15 amino acids. From germline, CDR1 is MNHEY and CDR2 SVGAGI. J gave up 5 bases and V 7 bases, and 6 bases lay outside the gene matches. In DNA form, the CDR3 reads TGTGCCAGCAACATACTAGCGGGAGGGCGAGATACGCAGTATTTT. Translated, it gives CASNILAGGRDTQYF.

The chain couples TRBV27 to TRBJ1-1, with 8 bases identical to TRBD1. Germline-derived CDR1 and CDR2 are MNHEY and SMNVEV (reference sequence). There are 15 residues in the CDR3. J lost 1 base, V lost 5 bases, and 6 bases had no gene match. For the CDR3, the DNA is TGTGCCAGCAGTCCTAACGGACAGGGGAACACTGAAGCTTTCTTT. This encodes CASSPNGQGNTEAFF.

This chain links TRBV28 with TRBJ1-3, with D possibly matching TRBD1 (5 bases). Per the germline V gene, CDR1 is MDHEN and CDR2 is SYDVKM. CDR3 length: 15 residues. Trimming removed 6 bases from V and 3 bases from J, with 15 bases in between. The CDR3 nucleotides read TGTGCCAGCAGCCCGGGCGGGGGATATGGAAACACCATATATTTT. Translated, it gives CASSPGGGYGNTIYF.

There are a few counts of this clone. The chain joins TRBV4-3 to TRBJ1-4; D is unresolved. The V gene's germline CDR1 is LGHNA and CDR2 YSLEER. CDR3 size: 14 residues. The V and J ends lost 0 bases and 10 bases respectively, with 12 bases between them. CDR3 nucleotide sequence: TGCGCCAGCAGCCAAGACAGCACGACGGGAAAACTGTTTTTT. Its protein product is CASSQDSTTGKLFF.

Notes on this clone: An end of the junction differs from the germline gene, which may be a read error. This chain joins TRBV3-1 (or the pseudogene TRBV3-2) and TRBJ1-4, with 9 bases identical to TRBD1. The CDR3 totals 12 residues. CDR1 and CDR2 from the germline V gene are LGHDT and YNNKEL (reference sequence). CDR3 DNA sequence: TGTGCCAGCAGCCAAGCTGGGACAGGGTTTGTTTTT. Its translation is CASSQAGTGFVF.

This chain connects TRBV19 to TRBJ2-3; 11 positions agree with TRBD2. This CDR3 contains 15 residues. Germline assignment: CDR1 LNHDA and CDR2 SQIVND (reference sequence). V gave up 5 bases and J gave up 8 bases; unmatched junction bases: 9. In DNA form, the CDR3 reads TGTGCCAGTAGTCCTCTAGCGGGAGGTGGGGGTACGCAGTATTTT. This gives the protein CASSPLAGGGGTQYF.

This chain connects TRBV6-5 to TRBJ2-1; TRBD2 matches at 7 bases. CDR3 length: 15 amino acids. V was clipped by 2 bases and J by 5 bases; unmatched bases: 6. Germline values: CDR1 MNHEY, CDR2 SVGAGI. CDR3 DNA: TGTGCCAGCAGTTACCTCGACCGGGGGGACAATGAGCAGTTCTTC. This sequence encodes CASSYLDRGDNEQFF.

The J gene is TRBJ1-5, the V gene TRBV30; D ambiguous. Germline CDR1 GTSNPN, CDR2 SVGIG (reference sequence). V was clipped by 0 bases and J by 4 bases, with 7 bases between them. This CDR3 has 13 amino acids. The CDR3 DNA is TGTGCCTGGAGTGTCCGAGGGAATCAGCCCCAGCATTTT. Protein sequence: CAWSVRGNQPQHF.

V usage is TRBV6-2 or TRBV6-3 and J usage is TRBJ1-1, with 7 bases matching TRBD1. The CDR3 runs to 13 residues. Germline CDR1 reads MNHEY; CDR2 reads SVGEGT. The trim removed 5 bases at V and 4 bases at J, leaving 4 bases unmatched. The CDR3 DNA follows: TGTGCCAGCAGTCAAGCAGGGGGCACTGAAGCTTTCTTT. It codes for CASSQAGGTEAFF.

The chain couples TRBV28 to TRBJ2-2, with 10 bases matching TRBD2. The V gene end was trimmed by 5 bases and the J gene end by 14 bases; junction bases not matched to a gene: 5. The length of the CDR3 is 12 residues. In germline, CDR1 is MDHEN, CDR2 SYDVKM. Here the CDR3 reads CASSLRTSGLFF. The CDR3 DNA reads as TGTGCCAGCAGTCTTAGGACTAGCGGACTGTTTTTT.

The chain links TRBV6-2 or TRBV6-3 to TRBJ2-4, with 8 positions matching TRBD1. The germline gives CDR1 MNHEY, CDR2 SVGEGT. This CDR3 has 14 amino acids. V dropped 6 bases and J dropped 7; count of bases not matched to a gene: 8. CDR3 protein: CASRPAGGGNIQYF. CDR3 coding DNA: TGTGCCAGCAGGCCTGCAGGGGGCGGCAACATTCAGTACTTC.

The chain couples TRBV11-3 to TRBJ2-5; D is unclear. V lost 6 bases to trimming and J lost 7 bases, with 9 bases between them. Germline V gene sequence: CDR1 SGHNT, CDR2 YENEEA. The CDR3 is 11 amino acids. Written as DNA, the CDR3 is TGTGCCAGCAGTCTACTCGGGACCCAGTACTTC. The encoded protein is CASSLLGTQYF. Filled out from reference TRBV11-3 and TRBJ2-5, the complete variable domain reads EAGVVQSPRYKIIEKKQPVAFWCNPISGHNTLYWYLQNLGQGPELLIRYENEEAVDDSQLPKDRFSAERLKGVDSTLKIQPAELGDSAVYLCASSLLGTQYFGPGTRLLVL.

This chain links TRBV15 with TRBJ1-1; TRBD1 aligns across 7 bases. Germline CDR1 is LNHNV and CDR2 is YYDKDF (reference sequence). CDR3 length: 16 residues. V shed 0 bases and J 3 bases; nucleotides not matched to a gene: 7. This CDR3 is CATSRELQGVDTEAFF. The CDR3 bases are TGTGCCACCAGCAGAGAGCTCCAGGGGGTGGACACTGAAGCTTTCTTT.

The chain has TRBV28 and TRBJ1-2; D remains ambiguous. Trimming took off 6 bases at V and 2 bases at J, with 10 bases between the two ends. Germline-derived CDR1 and CDR2 are MDHEN and SYDVKM. This CDR3 contains 13 residues. CDR3 bases: TGTGCCAGCAGCACCGACAAGAACTATGGCTACACCTTC. This sequence encodes CASSTDKNYGYTF.

V usage is TRBV6-5 and J usage is TRBJ1-2, with D possibly TRBD1 on 5 matching bases. The V end lost 0 bases, the J end lost 8 bases, and 10 bases lay between the germline ends. The CDR3 runs 13 residues. The germline V gene encodes CDR1 MNHEY and CDR2 SVGAGI. The CDR3 region is CASSYSRGGGYTF. Here the CDR3 DNA reads TGTGCCAGCAGTTACTCGAGGGGAGGCGGCTACACCTTC.

This clone was seen a handful of times. This chain joins TRBV9 and TRBJ1-6, with D unclear. This CDR3 has 15 residues. From germline, CDR1 is SGDLS and CDR2 YYNGEE. Trimming pared 2 bases from V and 0 bases from J, leaving 6 bases between. The CDR3 DNA sequence: TGTGCCAGCAGCGTCGGGGACTCCTATAATTCACCCCTCCACTTT. Translating it yields CASSVGDSYNSPLHF.

The V and J genes are TRBV28 and TRBJ2-1, with unresolved D. The V end was cut by 3 bases, the J end by 8 bases, with 8 bases between. Per the germline V gene, CDR1 is MDHEN and CDR2 is SYDVKM. The CDR3 is made up of 12 amino acids. CDR3 DNA sequence: TGTGCCAGCAGTTTGACCCGGGATGAGCAGTTCTTC. Its translation: CASSLTRDEQFF.

This sequence joins TRBV6-5 and TRBJ2-4; 8 nucleotides line up with TRBD1. The V and J ends lost 6 bases and 5 bases, in that order; junction bases with no gene match: 3. Per the germline V gene, CDR1 is MNHEY and CDR2 is SVGAGI. CDR3 length: 13 residues. CDR3 coding DNA: TGTGCCAGCAGACGGGGACAGGAAAACATTCAGTACTTC. Translated, it gives CASRRGQENIQYF.